This is a list of T cell receptor beta chains from one sample in a study of CD8+ T cells in alopecia areata. The data were produced by immunoSEQ multiplex PCR, yet TCRdb's version contains in-frame clones alone and is incomplete. Here the sample spans over 15,000 clones, more than 50% being singletons. The sample was skin. Every receptor here comes from a human donor with alopecia areata. Both conserved end residues are part of each CDR3.

V gene,J gene,CDR3 protein
TRBV5-4,TRBJ1-1,CASSPRTNTEAFF
TRBV10-1,TRBJ2-1,CASSSGQNNEQFF
TRBV28,TRBJ2-6,CASSFGGGASGANVLTF
TRBV28,TRBJ2-1,CASSFLSMRSYNEQFF
TRBV30,TRBJ2-1,CAWSADYLNEQFF
TRBV25-1,TRBJ2-7,CASSEHGRVGDYEQYF
TRBV6-5,TRBJ1-1,CASSKRGIGTEAFF
TRBV28,TRBJ2-1,CASSFIPQGTEQFF
TRBV28,TRBJ2-7,CASSLWSLAGGPGEQYF
TRBV19,TRBJ2-5,CASSEPGRRATQYF
TRBV4-1,TRBJ2-4,CASSQVTGLAKNIQYF
TRBV6-5,TRBJ2-7,CASRSTSGRQSEQYF
TRBV19,TRBJ2-7,CASSTRTSGSYEQYF
TRBV6-5,TRBJ1-1,CATFGVNTEAFF
TRBV28,TRBJ2-3,CASSARYTDTQYF
TRBV29-1,TRBJ1-1,CSVAGVAEAFF
TRBV18,TRBJ2-1,CASSPPQSNEQFF
TRBV6-5,TRBJ2-7,CASSYAGQVFHEQYF
TRBV7-2,TRBJ2-3,CASSPYTDTQYF
TRBV27,TRBJ2-7,CASSLKGPYLGQYF
TRBV4-2,TRBJ1-1,CASSQARWENTEAFF
TRBV7-3,TRBJ2-1,CASSPPLRLVIDEQFF
TRBV7-3,TRBJ2-3,CASSADGGVRYF
TRBV6-6,TRBJ1-2,CASSYGRDGGYTF
TRBV4-1,TRBJ2-5,CASSQLRGREETQYF
TRBV7-8,TRBJ1-4,CASSLNRDFNEKLFF
TRBV10-3,TRBJ2-7,CAITDSGYKDVYEQYF
TRBV7-9,TRBJ1-1,CASSLGYQGAFF
TRBV6-5,TRBJ2-7,CASGASGSYEQYF
TRBV28,TRBJ1-1,CASSLDRAMNTEAFF
TRBV7-2,TRBJ2-1,CASSSTPGLEQFF
TRBV7-9,TRBJ1-5,CASSSPDRREQPQHF
TRBV28,TRBJ1-1,CASSLIGSSSMNTEAFF
TRBV29-1,TRBJ2-5,CSVESRQETQYF
TRBV5-5,TRBJ2-5,CASSLAQGLARYQETQYF
TRBV19,TRBJ2-7,CASSLGSYEQYF
TRBV6-1,TRBJ2-5,CASRSGWEETQYF
TRBV7-6,TRBJ2-1,CASSYTGEGGYNEQFF
TRBV29-1,TRBJ1-4,CSVLNPGTGSEKLFF
TRBV5-1,TRBJ2-1,CASSLDRGSYNEQFF
TRBV7-8,TRBJ2-1,CASSLERLAGAEQFF
TRBV6-5,TRBJ2-7,CASSSQGPTYEQYF
TRBV6-5,TRBJ2-3,CASSYAGLLTDTQYF
TRBV6-6,TRBJ1-3,CASTISGNTIYF
TRBV6-6,TRBJ1-1,CASSQGRMNTEAFF
TRBV18,TRBJ2-1,CASSPRRLAADSYNEQFF
TRBV19,TRBJ1-5,CGVGTVSNQPQHF
TRBV7-6,TRBJ2-1,CASSSMQGKNNEQFF
TRBV9,TRBJ1-1,CASSEMAGGPEAFF
TRBV10-3,TRBJ1-1,CAISGDGWNTEAFF
TRBV27,-,CASSMDRGTYEQYF
TRBV2,TRBJ2-3,CASRLLAGGPVDTQYF
TRBV18,TRBJ2-7,CASSPPPVGLAVHEQYF
TRBV11-2,TRBJ1-5,CASSLTRGARGQPQHF
TRBV18,TRBJ2-1,CASSPGGLAGDEQFF
TRBV29-1,TRBJ2-7,CSVYSSYEQYF
TRBV19,TRBJ2-1,CARPNTSGRTREQFF
TRBV10-1,TRBJ2-3,CASPHPGKISTDTQYF
TRBV4-1,TRBJ2-6,CASSQDEKLPSLTGANVLTF